Listed below are T cell receptor beta chains from one sample, sequenced in a study of blood T cell repertoires in COVID-19. Generated by immunoSEQ multiplex PCR, the TCRdb table keeps only in-frame clones and is missing some. This sample carries about 270,000 clones, over 75% of them seen once, and the ten largest clones take under 3%. The sequencing input was PBMCs or T cells enriched from blood (not recorded which). The receptors stem from a woman aged 18-29 years who had recovered from COVID-19. Both conserved end residues are part of each CDR3. Fields, in order: J gene, V gene, clone size, D gene, CDR3 protein, CDR3 DNA. The D gene is left open where the match is weak. Some rows mark clone size as missing; the rest say once, few, many or name a class of expanded clone.

J: TRBJ2-5
V: TRBV2
size: .
D: TRBD2
CDR3: CASRGTSATQETQYF
DNA: TGTGCCAGCAGGGGGACTAGCGCCACCCAAGAGACCCAGTACTTC

J: TRBJ2-1
V: TRBV19
size: .
D: TRBD1
CDR3: CASSRGQTSSYNEQFF
DNA: TGTGCCAGTAGTAGGGGACAGACGAGCTCCTACAATGAGCAGTTCTTC

J: TRBJ1-6
V: TRBV10-3
size: .
D: TRBD1
CDR3: CAISESYPGQGNSPLHF
DNA: TGTGCCATCAGTGAGTCTTATCCGGGACAGGGTAATTCACCCCTCCACTTT

J: TRBJ2-5
V: TRBV2
size: .
D: TRBD2
CDR3: CASSVPLPRGAGETQYF
DNA: TGTGCCAGCAGTGTTCCCCTCCCGCGGGGGGCCGGAGAGACCCAGTACTTC

J: TRBJ2-5
V: TRBV19
size: .
D: .
CDR3: CASSEAGMHQETQYF
DNA: TGTGCCAGTAGTGAGGCCGGGATGCACCAAGAGACCCAGTACTTC

J: TRBJ2-3
V: TRBV18
size: .
D: TRBD1
CDR3: CASSTGVTDTQYF
DNA: TGTGCCAGCTCAACAGGGGTAACAGATACGCAGTATTTT

J: TRBJ2-3
V: TRBV2
size: .
D: TRBD2
CDR3: CASRGSSGGTSSTDTQYF
DNA: TGTGCCAGCAGGGGCAGCAGCGGGGGAACCTCTAGCACAGATACGCAGTATTTT

J: TRBJ2-5
V: TRBV10-3
size: .
D: .
CDR3: CAISEALDVTQYF
DNA: TGTGCCATCAGTGAGGCACTAGATGTGACCCAGTACTTC

J: TRBJ2-5
V: TRBV2
size: .
D: TRBD2
CDR3: CASDLAGGEETQYF
DNA: TGTGCCTCTGATTTAGCGGGGGGCGAAGAGACCCAGTACTTC

J: TRBJ1-2
V: TRBV4-2
size: .
D: TRBD1
CDR3: CASSQGGQGIYGYTF
DNA: TGTGCCAGCAGCCAGGGGGGACAGGGGATCTATGGCTACACCTTC

J: TRBJ1-2
V: TRBV11-2
size: .
D: .
CDR3: CASSFTGFSGYTF
DNA: TGTGCCAGCAGCTTCACAGGGTTTAGTGGCTACACCTTC

J: TRBJ2-1
V: TRBV6-5
size: .
D: TRBD1
CDR3: CASTPERTGDEQFF
DNA: TGTGCCAGCACCCCAGAGAGGACAGGGGATGAGCAGTTCTTC

J: TRBJ2-1
V: TRBV11-2
size: .
D: .
CDR3: CASSGVYREQFF
DNA: TGTGCCAGCAGCGGAGTCTACAGGGAGCAGTTCTTC

J: TRBJ1-3
V: TRBV11-3
size: .
D: .
CDR3: CASSPSDGSSGNTIYF
DNA: TGTGCCAGCAGCCCCTCTGACGGGAGCTCTGGAAACACCATATATTTT

J: TRBJ2-1
V: TRBV6-1
size: .
D: TRBD2
CDR3: CASSDSGGVYEQFF
DNA: TGTGCCAGCAGTGACAGCGGGGGGGTCTATGAGCAGTTCTTC

J: TRBJ2-7
V: TRBV5-4
size: .
D: .
CDR3: CASSLLRVNLYEQYF
DNA: TGTGCCAGCAGCTTGCTCCGAGTTAATCTCTACGAGCAGTACTTC

J: TRBJ2-1
V: TRBV7-2
size: .
D: TRBD1
CDR3: CASSSRDRGNEQFF
DNA: TGTGCCAGCAGCTCCCGGGACAGGGGCAATGAGCAGTTCTTC

J: TRBJ1-3
V: TRBV10-3
size: .
D: TRBD1
CDR3: CAISQGEDTIYF
DNA: TGTGCCATCAGTCAGGGGGAAGACACCATATATTTT

J: TRBJ2-1
V: TRBV18
size: .
D: .
CDR3: CASSGAAGEQFF
DNA: TGTGCCAGCTCAGGGGCAGCGGGTGAGCAGTTCTTC

J: TRBJ1-3
V: TRBV30
size: .
D: .
CDR3: CAWTGQSAGNTIYF
DNA: TGTGCCTGGACTGGGCAGTCTGCTGGAAACACCATATATTTT

J: TRBJ1-6
V: TRBV9
size: .
D: .
CDR3: CASSPLDSNSPLHF
DNA: TGTGCCAGCAGCCCTCTGGACAGCAATTCACCCCTCCACTTT

J: TRBJ2-1
V: TRBV18
size: .
D: TRBD1
CDR3: CASSRDRGNEQFF
DNA: TGTGCCAGCTCACGAGACAGGGGGAATGAGCAGTTCTTC

J: TRBJ1-5
V: TRBV27
size: .
D: TRBD1
CDR3: CASSFGTGGNQPQHF
DNA: TGTGCCAGCAGTTTCGGGACAGGCGGAAATCAGCCCCAGCATTTT

J: TRBJ1-1
V: TRBV9
size: .
D: .
CDR3: CASSLWTDTEAFF
DNA: TGTGCCAGCAGCTTATGGACAGACACTGAAGCTTTCTTT

J: TRBJ1-4
V: TRBV19
size: .
D: .
CDR3: CASSTGASNEKLFF
DNA: TGTGCCAGTAGTACAGGGGCTTCTAATGAAAAACTGTTTTTT

J: TRBJ1-4
V: TRBV11-2
size: .
D: TRBD1
CDR3: CASSRRGTDEKLFF
DNA: TGTGCCAGCAGCCGCCGGGGGACAGATGAAAAACTGTTTTTT

J: TRBJ1-2
V: TRBV28
size: once
D: TRBD1
CDR3: CASMNRLAGGTYGYTF
DNA: TGTGCCAGCATGAACCGACTGGCAGGGGGCACCTATGGCTACACCTTC

J: TRBJ1-1
V: TRBV19
size: once
D: .
CDR3: CASSLPPNTEAFF
DNA: TGTGCCAGTAGTCTTCCCCCTAACACTGAAGCTTTCTTT

J: TRBJ2-3
V: TRBV19
size: .
D: TRBD2
CDR3: CASSSLLAGGTDTQYF
DNA: TGTGCCAGTAGTAGTTTACTAGCGGGTGGCACAGATACGCAGTATTTT

J: TRBJ1-2
V: TRBV29-1
size: .
D: .
CDR3: CSVVWEGSYGYTF
DNA: TGCAGCGTTGTCTGGGAGGGGTCCTATGGCTACACCTTC

J: TRBJ1-1
V: TRBV6-7
size: .
D: .
CDR3: CYRAAGVAFF
DNA: TGTTACCGAGCGGCAGGGGTAGCTTTCTTT

J: TRBJ2-4
V: TRBV13
size: once
D: TRBD2
CDR3: CASSSRLAGINIQYF
DNA: TGTGCCAGCAGCTCCCGCCTAGCGGGGATAAACATTCAGTACTTC

J: TRBJ2-2
V: TRBV1
size: .
D: .
CDR3: CTSSQYPNPGQVNTGELFF
DNA: TGCACCAGCAGCCAGTACCCCAATCCGGGACAGGTGAACACCGGGGAGCTGTTTTTT

J: TRBJ2-3
V: TRBV6-1
size: once
D: .
CDR3: CASSEQASFADTQYF
DNA: TGTGCCAGCAGTGAACAGGCATCTTTTGCAGATACGCAGTATTTT

J: TRBJ1-1
V: TRBV5-1
size: .
D: TRBD1
CDR3: CASSPSSRQGNTEAFF
DNA: TGCGCCAGCAGCCCCTCCTCTAGACAGGGGAACACTGAAGCTTTCTTT

J: TRBJ1-5
V: TRBV28
size: .
D: .
CDR3: CASSADRTSNQPQHF
DNA: TGTGCCAGCAGTGCGGACAGAACAAGCAATCAGCCCCAGCATTTT

J: TRBJ2-7
V: TRBV5-1
size: .
D: TRBD1
CDR3: CASSLGPGGSYEQYF
DNA: TGCGCCAGCAGCTTGGGGCCAGGGGGTTCCTACGAGCAGTACTTC

J: TRBJ1-2
V: TRBV11-2
size: .
D: .
CDR3: CASSPTGSNYGYTF
DNA: TGTGCCAGCAGCCCGACAGGTTCCAACTATGGCTACACCTTC

J: TRBJ2-5
V: TRBV19
size: .
D: TRBD1
CDR3: CASSTRTGPQETQYF
DNA: TGTGCCAGTAGTACAAGGACAGGACCCCAAGAGACCCAGTACTTC

J: TRBJ2-2
V: TRBV3-1/TRBV3-2
size: once
D: TRBD2
CDR3: CASSRPTSGDTGELFF
DNA: TGTGCCAGCAGCCGACCGACTAGCGGGGACACCGGGGAGCTGTTTTTT

J: TRBJ2-3
V: TRBV24-1
size: .
D: .
CDR3: CATSDARLGGGRDTQYF
DNA: TGTGCCACCAGTGATGCCCGCCTTGGGGGGGGCCGGGATACGCAGTATTTT

J: TRBJ1-1
V: TRBV5-5
size: .
D: TRBD1
CDR3: CASSLWDRVYTEAFF
DNA: TGTGCCAGCAGCTTATGGGACAGGGTTTACACTGAAGCTTTCTTT

J: TRBJ1-2
V: TRBV28
size: .
D: TRBD1
CDR3: CASSPPGQGHGYTF
DNA: TGTGCCAGCAGTCCGCCGGGACAGGGGCATGGCTACACCTTC